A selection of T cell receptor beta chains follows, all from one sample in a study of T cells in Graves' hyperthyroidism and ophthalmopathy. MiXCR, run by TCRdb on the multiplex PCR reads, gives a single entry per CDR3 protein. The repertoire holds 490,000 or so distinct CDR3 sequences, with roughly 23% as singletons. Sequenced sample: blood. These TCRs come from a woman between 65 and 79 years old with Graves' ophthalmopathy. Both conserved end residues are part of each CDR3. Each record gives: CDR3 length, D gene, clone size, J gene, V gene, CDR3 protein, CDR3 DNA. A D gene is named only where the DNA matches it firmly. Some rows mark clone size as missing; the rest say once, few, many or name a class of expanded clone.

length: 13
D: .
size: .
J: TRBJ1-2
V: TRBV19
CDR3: CASSPWTGYGYTF
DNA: TGTGCCAGTAGTCCGTGGACCGGCTATGGCTACACCTTC

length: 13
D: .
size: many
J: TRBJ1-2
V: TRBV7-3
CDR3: CASSLHREGGYTF
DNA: TGTGCCAGCAGCTTACATCGGGAGGGTGGCTACACCTTC

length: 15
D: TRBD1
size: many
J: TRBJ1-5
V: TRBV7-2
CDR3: CASSHGQVGNQPQHF
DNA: TGTGCCAGCAGCCACGGACAGGTTGGCAATCAGCCCCAGCATTTT

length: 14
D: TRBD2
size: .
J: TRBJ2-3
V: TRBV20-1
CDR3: CSASDGRAVDTQYF
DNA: TGCAGTGCTAGCGACGGGAGGGCAGTAGATACGCAGTATTTT

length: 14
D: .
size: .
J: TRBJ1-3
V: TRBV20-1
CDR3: CSASGQGQGNTIYF
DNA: TGCAGTGCCAGCGGCCAGGGACAAGGAAACACCATATATTTT

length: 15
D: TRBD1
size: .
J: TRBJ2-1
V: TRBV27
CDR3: CASSFGQGQINEQFF
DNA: TGTGCCAGCAGTTTTGGACAGGGACAAATCAATGAGCAGTTCTTC

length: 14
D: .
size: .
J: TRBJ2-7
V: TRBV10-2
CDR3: CASSEMRPPDEQYF
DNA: TGCGCCAGCAGTGAAATGAGACCCCCCGACGAGCAGTACTTC

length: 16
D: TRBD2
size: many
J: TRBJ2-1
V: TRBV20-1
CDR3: CSARVLAGGMRNEQFF
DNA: TGCAGTGCTAGAGTTCTAGCGGGAGGGATGAGAAATGAGCAGTTCTTC

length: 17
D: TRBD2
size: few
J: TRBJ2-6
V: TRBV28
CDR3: CASSSQSGTSGANVLTF
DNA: TGTGCCAGCAGTTCTCAAAGCGGGACCTCTGGGGCCAACGTCCTGACTTTC

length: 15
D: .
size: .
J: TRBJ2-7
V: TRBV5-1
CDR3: CASSLHEQGGYEQYF
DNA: TGCGCCAGCAGCTTGCATGAACAGGGTGGATACGAGCAGTACTTC

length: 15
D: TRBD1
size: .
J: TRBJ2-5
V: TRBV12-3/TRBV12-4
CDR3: CASSLWTGDQETQYF
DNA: TGTGCCAGCAGTTTGTGGACAGGAGACCAAGAGACCCAGTACTTC

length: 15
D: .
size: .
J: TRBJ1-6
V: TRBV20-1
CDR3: CSARGRGNSNSPLHF
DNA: TGCAGTGCTAGGGGGCGGGGGAATTCCAATTCACCCCTCCACTTT

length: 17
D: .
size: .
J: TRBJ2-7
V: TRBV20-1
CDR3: CSARDEYRTTRSYGQYF
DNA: TGCAGTGCTAGAGATGAGTACAGAACTACCCGCTCCTACGGGCAGTACTTC

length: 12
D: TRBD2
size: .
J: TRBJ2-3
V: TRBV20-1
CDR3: CSARRETDTQYF
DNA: TGCAGTGCCCGGCGGGAGACAGATACGCAGTATTTT

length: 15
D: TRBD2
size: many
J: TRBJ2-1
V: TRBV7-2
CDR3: CASSLGGGGPNEQFF
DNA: TGTGCCAGCAGCTTGGGGGGGGGAGGGCCCAATGAGCAGTTCTTC

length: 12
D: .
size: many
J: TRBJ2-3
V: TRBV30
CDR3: CAWSVSGDTQYF
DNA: TGTGCCTGGAGTGTATCTGGAGATACGCAGTATTTT

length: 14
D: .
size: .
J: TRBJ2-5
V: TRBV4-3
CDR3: CASSQRTPGETQYF
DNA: TGCGCCAGCAGCCAAAGGACGCCGGGAGAGACCCAGTACTTC

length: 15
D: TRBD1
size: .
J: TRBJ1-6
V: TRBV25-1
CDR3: CASSEYDRGNSPLHF
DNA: TGTGCCAGCAGTGAATATGACAGGGGTAATTCACCCCTCCACTTT

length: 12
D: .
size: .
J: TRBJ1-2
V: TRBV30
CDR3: CACPELGFGYTF
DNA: TGTGCCTGCCCAGAGCTGGGATTCGGCTACACCTTC

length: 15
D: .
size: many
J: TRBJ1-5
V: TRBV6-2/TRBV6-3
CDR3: CASSYSSFGNQPQHF
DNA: TGTGCCAGCAGTTACTCTTCGTTCGGCAATCAGCCCCAGCATTTT

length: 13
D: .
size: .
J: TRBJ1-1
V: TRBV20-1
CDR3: CSAIRQLNTEAFF
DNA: TGCAGTGCCATTCGACAGCTGAACACTGAAGCTTTCTTT

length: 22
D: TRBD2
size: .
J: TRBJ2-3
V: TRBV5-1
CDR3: CASSSPLEYSSGGDTSTDTQYF
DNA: TGCGCCAGCAGCTCGCCACTCGAATATTCTAGCGGGGGGGACACGAGCACAGATACGCAGTATTTT

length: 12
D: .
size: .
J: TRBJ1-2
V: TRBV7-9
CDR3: CASSLERGSYTF
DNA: TGTGCCAGCAGCTTAGAACGGGGTAGCTACACCTTC

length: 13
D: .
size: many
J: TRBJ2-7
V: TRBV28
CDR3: CASRQTSSYEQYF
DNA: TGTGCCAGCCGACAGACTAGTTCCTACGAGCAGTACTTC

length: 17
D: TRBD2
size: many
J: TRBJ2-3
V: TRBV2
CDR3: CASSELGIAGVTDTQYF
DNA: TGTGCCAGCAGTGAACTGGGAATAGCGGGAGTAACAGATACGCAGTATTTT

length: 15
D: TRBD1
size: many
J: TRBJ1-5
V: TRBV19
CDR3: CASSPTLQGNQPQHF
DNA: TGTGCCAGTAGTCCGACCCTACAGGGGAATCAGCCCCAGCATTTT

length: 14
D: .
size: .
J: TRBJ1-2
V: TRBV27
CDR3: CASSPTSSLGGYTF
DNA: TGTGCCAGCAGTCCCACCTCTAGTTTGGGCGGCTACACCTTC

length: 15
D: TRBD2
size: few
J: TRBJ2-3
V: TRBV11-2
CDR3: CASSLSGRGADTQYF
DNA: TGTGCCAGCAGCTTAAGCGGGAGAGGAGCAGATACGCAGTATTTT

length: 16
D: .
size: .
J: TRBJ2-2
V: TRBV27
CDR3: CASSFAAGLNTGELFF
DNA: TGTGCCAGCAGTTTCGCTGCGGGGCTGAACACCGGGGAGCTGTTTTTT

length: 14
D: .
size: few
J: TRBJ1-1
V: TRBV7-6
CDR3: CASSPERTNTEAFF
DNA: TGTGCCAGCAGCCCTGAGCGGACTAACACTGAAGCTTTCTTT

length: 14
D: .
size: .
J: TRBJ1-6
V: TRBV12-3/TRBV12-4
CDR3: CASRSTGNNSPLHF
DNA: TGTGCCAGCAGATCGACAGGAAATAATTCACCCCTCCACTTT

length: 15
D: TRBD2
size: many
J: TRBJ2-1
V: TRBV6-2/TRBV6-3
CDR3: CASRQLAGDRNEQFF
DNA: TGTGCCAGCAGGCAACTAGCGGGAGATCGAAATGAGCAGTTCTTC

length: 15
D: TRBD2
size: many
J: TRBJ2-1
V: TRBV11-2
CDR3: CASSYLSGRWYEQFF
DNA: TGTGCCAGCAGCTACCTTAGCGGGAGATGGTATGAGCAGTTCTTC

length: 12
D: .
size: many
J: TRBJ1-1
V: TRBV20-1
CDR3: CSAHSSNTEAFF
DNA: TGCAGTGCTCATTCATCGAACACTGAAGCTTTCTTT

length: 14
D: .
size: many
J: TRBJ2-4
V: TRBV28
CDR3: CASSFLALRSIQYF
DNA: TGTGCCAGCAGTTTTCTTGCCCTAAGGTCCATTCAGTACTTC

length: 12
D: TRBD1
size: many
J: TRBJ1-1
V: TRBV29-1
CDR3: CSVDRQGRGAFF
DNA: TGCAGCGTTGACCGACAGGGTCGGGGAGCTTTCTTT

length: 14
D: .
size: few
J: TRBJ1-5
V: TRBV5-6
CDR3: CASSLLVRARPQHF
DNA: TGTGCCAGCAGCTTGTTGGTAAGGGCGAGGCCCCAGCATTTT

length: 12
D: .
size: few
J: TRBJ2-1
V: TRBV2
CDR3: CASSDLSGGRFF
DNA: TGTGCCAGCAGTGATCTATCTGGGGGGCGGTTCTTC

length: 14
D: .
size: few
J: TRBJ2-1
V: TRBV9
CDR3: CASSVRHEDNEQFF
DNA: TGTGCCAGCAGCGTAAGGCACGAGGACAATGAGCAGTTCTTC

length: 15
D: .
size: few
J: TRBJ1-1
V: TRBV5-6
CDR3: CASSTTPTGYTEAFF
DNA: TGTGCCAGCAGCACGACTCCCACAGGGTACACTGAAGCTTTCTTT

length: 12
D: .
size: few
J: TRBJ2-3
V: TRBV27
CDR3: CASSQTTHTQYF
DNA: TGTGCCAGCAGCCAAACGACCCATACGCAGTATTTT

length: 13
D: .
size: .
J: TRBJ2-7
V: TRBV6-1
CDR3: CATLTRTSYEQYF
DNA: TGTGCCACATTGACACGGACTTCCTACGAGCAGTACTTC

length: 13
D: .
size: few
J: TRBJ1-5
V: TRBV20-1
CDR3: CSASSTVNQPQHF
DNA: TGCAGTGCTAGTTCGACAGTCAATCAGCCCCAGCATTTT

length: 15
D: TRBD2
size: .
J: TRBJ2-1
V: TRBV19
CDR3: CASSMGTSGRNEQFF
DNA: TGTGCCAGTAGTATGGGGACTAGCGGGAGGAATGAGCAGTTCTTC

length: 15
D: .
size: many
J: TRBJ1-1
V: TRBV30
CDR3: CAWTPRSGLGTEAFF
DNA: TGTGCCTGGACCCCCCGATCCGGGCTGGGCACTGAAGCTTTCTTT

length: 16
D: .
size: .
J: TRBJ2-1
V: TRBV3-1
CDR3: CASSQDRRASYNEQFF
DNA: TGTGCCAGCAGCCAAGATCGGCGAGCAAGTTACAATGAGCAGTTCTTC

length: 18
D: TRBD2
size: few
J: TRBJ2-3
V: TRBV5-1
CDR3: CASSIGTSGRASTDTQYF
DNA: TGCGCCAGCAGCATCGGGACTAGCGGGAGGGCTAGCACAGATACGCAGTATTTT